This entry features one TCR beta chain sequence. As yet, its antigen is unknown. This sample is drawn from a study of graft-versus-host responses after intestinal transplantation. About the study: Those transplanted obtained multivisceral, liver-intestinal, or isolated intestinal grafts. Anti-thymocyte globulin induction preceded 2 to 4 years of tacrolimus and steroid maintenance in all recipients.

Study-wide points: In recipient marrow, GvH clones were found, and some appeared first in ileum or blood.

Germline loops: CDR1 SGHVS, CDR2 FNYEAQ. V was clipped by 1 base and J by 5 bases; unmatched bases: 5. CDR3 length equals 16 residues. Method: immunoSEQ multiplex PCR; TCRdb's copy keeps in-frame clones and lacks some. The sample contains 40,000 to 60,000 clones, approximately 84% of which appear only once. Material: unstimulated CD4+ T cells sorted from spleen or lymph node cells, obtained before transplant. This chain uses TRBV7-6 with TRBJ2-2; TRBD2 aligns across 9 bases. The clonotype comes from a human donor who was the organ donor for an intestinal transplant. Here the CDR3 DNA reads TGTGCCAGCAGCTTAGGCCTAGCGGGACAAACCGGGGAGCTGTTTTTT. Its translation is CASSLGLAGQTGELFF.